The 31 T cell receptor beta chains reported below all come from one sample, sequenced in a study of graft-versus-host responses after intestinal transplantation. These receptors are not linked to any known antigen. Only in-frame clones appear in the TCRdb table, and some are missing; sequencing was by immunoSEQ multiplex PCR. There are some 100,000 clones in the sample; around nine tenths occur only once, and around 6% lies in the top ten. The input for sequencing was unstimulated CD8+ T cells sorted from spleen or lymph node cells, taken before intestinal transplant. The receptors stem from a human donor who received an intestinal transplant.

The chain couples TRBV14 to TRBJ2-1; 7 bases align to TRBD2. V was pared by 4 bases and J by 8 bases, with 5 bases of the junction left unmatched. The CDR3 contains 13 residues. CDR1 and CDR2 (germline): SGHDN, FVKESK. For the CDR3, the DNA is TGTGCCAGCAGCCTGCGGGAGTTCGATGAGCAGTTCTTC. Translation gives CASSLREFDEQFF.

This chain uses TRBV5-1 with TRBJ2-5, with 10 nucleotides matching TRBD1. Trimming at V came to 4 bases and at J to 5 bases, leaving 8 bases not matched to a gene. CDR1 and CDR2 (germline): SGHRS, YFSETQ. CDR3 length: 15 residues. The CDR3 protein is CASSPAGQGRETQYF. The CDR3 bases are TGCGCCAGCAGCCCCGCGGGACAGGGGAGGGAGACCCAGTACTTC.

The CDR3 here is CASTPQDRVGTDTQYF. DNA for the CDR3: TGTGCCAGCACCCCCCAGGACAGGGTGGGCACAGATACGCAGTATTTT. The rearrangement links TRBV28 to TRBJ2-3; TRBD1 matches at 8 bases. The length of the CDR3 is 16 residues. After removal of 7 bases from V and 1 base from J, the junction contained 10 bases not matched to a gene. The V gene's germline CDR1 is MDHEN and CDR2 SYDVKM.

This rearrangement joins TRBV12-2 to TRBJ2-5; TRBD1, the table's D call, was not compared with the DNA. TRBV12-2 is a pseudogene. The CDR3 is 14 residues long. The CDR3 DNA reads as TGTGCAAGTCGCTTCCGGGACAACCAAGAGACCCAGTACTTC. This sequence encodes CASRFRDNQETQYF.

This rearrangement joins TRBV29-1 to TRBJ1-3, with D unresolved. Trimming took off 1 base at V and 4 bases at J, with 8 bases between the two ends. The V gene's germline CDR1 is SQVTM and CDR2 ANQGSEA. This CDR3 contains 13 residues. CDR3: CSVEASAGNTIYF. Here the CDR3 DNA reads TGCAGCGTTGAAGCCTCCGCCGGAAACACCATATATTTT.

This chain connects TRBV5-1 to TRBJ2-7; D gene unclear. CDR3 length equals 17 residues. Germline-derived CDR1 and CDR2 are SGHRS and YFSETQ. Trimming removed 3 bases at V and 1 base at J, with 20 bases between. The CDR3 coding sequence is TGCGCCAGCAGCTGGAGACTCTTTTGGACGGATTCCTACGAGCAGTACTTC. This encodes CASSWRLFWTDSYEQYF.

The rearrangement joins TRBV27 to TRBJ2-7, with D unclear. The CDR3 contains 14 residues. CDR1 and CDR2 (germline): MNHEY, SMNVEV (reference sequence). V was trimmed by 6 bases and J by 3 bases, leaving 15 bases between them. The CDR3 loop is CASSLTIGRYEQYF. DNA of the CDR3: TGTGCCAGCAGCCTGACCATAGGGCGCTACGAGCAGTACTTC.

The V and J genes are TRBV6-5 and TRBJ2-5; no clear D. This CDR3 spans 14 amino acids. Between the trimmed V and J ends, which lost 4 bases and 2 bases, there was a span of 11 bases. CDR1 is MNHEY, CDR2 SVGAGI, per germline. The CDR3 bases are TGTGCCAGCAGTTTAGGGTTTGCTCAAGAGACCCAGTACTTC. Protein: CASSLGFAQETQYF.

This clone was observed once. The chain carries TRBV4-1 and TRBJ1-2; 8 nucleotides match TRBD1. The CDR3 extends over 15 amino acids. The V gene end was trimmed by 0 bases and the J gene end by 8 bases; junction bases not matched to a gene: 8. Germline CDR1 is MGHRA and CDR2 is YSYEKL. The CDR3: CASSQDPGQGRGYTF. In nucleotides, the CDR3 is TGCGCCAGCAGCCAAGATCCCGGACAGGGACGCGGCTACACCTTC.

The CDR3 protein is CSAAGNTIYF. The CDR3, as DNA: TGCAGCGCCGCGGGAAACACCATATATTTT. The J gene is TRBJ1-3, the V gene TRBV29-1; D is ambiguous. This CDR3 is 10 amino acids long. Trimming shortened V by 7 bases and J by 4 bases, and 5 bases separated the two germline ends. From germline, CDR1 is SQVTM and CDR2 ANQGSEA.

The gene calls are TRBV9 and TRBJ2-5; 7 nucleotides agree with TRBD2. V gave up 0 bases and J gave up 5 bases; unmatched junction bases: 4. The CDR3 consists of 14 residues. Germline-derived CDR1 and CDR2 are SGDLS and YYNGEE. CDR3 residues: CASSVVGGSETQYF. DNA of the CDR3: TGTGCCAGCAGCGTAGTGGGCGGGAGTGAGACCCAGTACTTC.

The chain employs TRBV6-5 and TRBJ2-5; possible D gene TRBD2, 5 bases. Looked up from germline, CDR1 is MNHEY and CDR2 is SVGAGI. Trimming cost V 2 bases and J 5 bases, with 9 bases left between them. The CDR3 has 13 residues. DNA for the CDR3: TGTGCCAGCAGTTACGGTGAGCGGGAGACCCAGTACTTC. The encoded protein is CASSYGERETQYF.

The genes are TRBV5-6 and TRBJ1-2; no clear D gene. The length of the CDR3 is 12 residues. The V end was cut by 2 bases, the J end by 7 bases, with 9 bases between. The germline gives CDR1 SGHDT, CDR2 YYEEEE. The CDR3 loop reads CASSFDAGGYTF. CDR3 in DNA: TGTGCCAGCAGCTTTGACGCTGGTGGCTACACCTTC. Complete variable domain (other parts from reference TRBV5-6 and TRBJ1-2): DAGVTQSPTHLIKTRGQQVTLRCSPKSGHDTVSWYQQALGQGPQFIFQYYEEEERQRGNFPDRFSGHQFPNYSSELNVNALLLGDSALYLCASSFDAGGYTFGSGTRLTVV.

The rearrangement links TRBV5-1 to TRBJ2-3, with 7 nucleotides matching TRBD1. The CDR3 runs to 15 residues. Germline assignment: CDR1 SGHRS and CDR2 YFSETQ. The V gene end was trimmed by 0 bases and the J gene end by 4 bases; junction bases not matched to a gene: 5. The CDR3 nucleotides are TGCGCCAGCAGCTTGGAACAGGGGCCGGCAGATACGCAGTATTTT. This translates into CASSLEQGPADTQYF.

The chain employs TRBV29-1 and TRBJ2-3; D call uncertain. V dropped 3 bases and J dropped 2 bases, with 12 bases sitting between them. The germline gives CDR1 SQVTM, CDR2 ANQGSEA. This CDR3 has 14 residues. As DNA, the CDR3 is TGCAGCGTTGACGTCTACCTTTCCACAGATACGCAGTATTTT. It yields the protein CSVDVYLSTDTQYF.

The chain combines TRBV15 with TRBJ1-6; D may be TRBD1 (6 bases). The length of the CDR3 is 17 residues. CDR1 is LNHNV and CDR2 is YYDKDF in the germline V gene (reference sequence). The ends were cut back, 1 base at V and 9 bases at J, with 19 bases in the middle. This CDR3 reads CATSRVYLPTGSSPLHF. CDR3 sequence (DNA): TGTGCCACCAGCAGAGTTTATCTCCCTACAGGGTCTTCACCCCTCCACTTT.

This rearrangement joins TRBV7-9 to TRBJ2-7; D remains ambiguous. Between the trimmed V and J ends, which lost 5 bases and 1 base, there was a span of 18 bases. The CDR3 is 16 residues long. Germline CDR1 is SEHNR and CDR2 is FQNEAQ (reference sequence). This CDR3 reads CASSPPGPPLSYEQYF. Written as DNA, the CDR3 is TGTGCCAGCAGCCCCCCGGGCCCACCTCTGTCCTACGAGCAGTACTTC. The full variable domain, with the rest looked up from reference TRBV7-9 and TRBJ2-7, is DTGVSQNPRHKITKRGQNVTFRCDPISEHNRLYWYRQTLGQGPEFLTYFQNEAQLEKSRLLSDRFSAERPKGSFSTLEIQRTEQGDSAMYLCASSPPGPPLSYEQYFGPGTRLTVT.

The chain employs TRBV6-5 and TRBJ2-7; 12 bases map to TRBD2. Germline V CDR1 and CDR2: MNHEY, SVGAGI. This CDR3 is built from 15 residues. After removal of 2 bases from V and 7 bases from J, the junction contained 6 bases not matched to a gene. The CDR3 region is CASSYRGLAGGEQYF. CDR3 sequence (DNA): TGTGCCAGCAGTTACCGGGGACTAGCGGGTGGGGAGCAGTACTTC.

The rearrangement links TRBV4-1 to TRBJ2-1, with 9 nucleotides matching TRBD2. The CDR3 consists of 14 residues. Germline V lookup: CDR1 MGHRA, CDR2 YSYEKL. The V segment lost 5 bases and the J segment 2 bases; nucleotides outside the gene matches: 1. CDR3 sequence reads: CASSLAGAYNEQFF. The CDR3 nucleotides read TGCGCCAGCAGCTTAGCGGGGGCCTACAATGAGCAGTTCTTC.

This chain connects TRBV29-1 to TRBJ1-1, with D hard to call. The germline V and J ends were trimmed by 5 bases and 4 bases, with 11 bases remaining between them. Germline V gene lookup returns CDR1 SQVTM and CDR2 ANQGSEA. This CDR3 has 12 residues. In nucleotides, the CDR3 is TGCAGCGTTCCTATGGGGAGCACTGAAGCTTTCTTT. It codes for CSVPMGSTEAFF.

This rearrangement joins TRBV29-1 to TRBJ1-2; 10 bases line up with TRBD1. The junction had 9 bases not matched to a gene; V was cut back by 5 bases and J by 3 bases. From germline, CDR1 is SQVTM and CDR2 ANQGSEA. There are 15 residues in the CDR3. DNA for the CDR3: TGCAGCGTTCCGAAGGTGACAGGGGGCGACTATGGCTACACCTTC. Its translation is CSVPKVTGGDYGYTF.

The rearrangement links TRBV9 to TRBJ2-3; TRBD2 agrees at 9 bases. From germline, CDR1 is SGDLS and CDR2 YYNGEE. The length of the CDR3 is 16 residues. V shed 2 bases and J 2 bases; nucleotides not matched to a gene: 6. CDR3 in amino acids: CASSVATSGFTDTQYF. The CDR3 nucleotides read TGTGCCAGCAGCGTCGCGACTAGCGGCTTCACAGATACGCAGTATTTT.

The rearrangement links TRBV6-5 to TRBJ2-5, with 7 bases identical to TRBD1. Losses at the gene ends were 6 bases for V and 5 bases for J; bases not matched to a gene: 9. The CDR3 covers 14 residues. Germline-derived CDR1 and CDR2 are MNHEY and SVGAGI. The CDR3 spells CASSMTGLGETQYF. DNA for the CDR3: TGTGCCAGCAGCATGACAGGGCTTGGGGAGACCCAGTACTTC.

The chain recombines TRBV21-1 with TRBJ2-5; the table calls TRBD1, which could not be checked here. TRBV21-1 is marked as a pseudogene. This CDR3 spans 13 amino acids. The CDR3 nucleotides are TGTGCCAGCAGCATCGCAGGACAGGAGACCCAGTACTTC. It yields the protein CASSIAGQETQYF.

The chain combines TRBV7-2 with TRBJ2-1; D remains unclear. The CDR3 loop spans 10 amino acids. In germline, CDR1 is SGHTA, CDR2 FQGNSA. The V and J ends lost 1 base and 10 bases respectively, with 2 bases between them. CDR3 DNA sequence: TGTGCCAGCAGCTTAGGCGAGCAGTTCTTC. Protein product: CASSLGEQFF.

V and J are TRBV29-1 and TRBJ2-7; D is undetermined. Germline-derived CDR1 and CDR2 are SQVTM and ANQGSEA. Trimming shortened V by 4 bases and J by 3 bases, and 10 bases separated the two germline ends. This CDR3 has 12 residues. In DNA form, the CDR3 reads TGCAGCGTTGTTCTGGGAAACTACGAGCAGTACTTC. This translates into CSVVLGNYEQYF.

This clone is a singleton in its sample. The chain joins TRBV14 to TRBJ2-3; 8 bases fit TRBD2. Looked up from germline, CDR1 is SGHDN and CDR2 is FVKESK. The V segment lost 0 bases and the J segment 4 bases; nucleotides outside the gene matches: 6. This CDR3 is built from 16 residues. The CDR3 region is CASSQDPSGSADTQYF. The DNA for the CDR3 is TGTGCCAGCAGCCAAGACCCCAGCGGGAGCGCAGATACGCAGTATTTT. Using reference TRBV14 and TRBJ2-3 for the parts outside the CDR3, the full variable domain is EAGVTQFPSHSVIEKGQTVTLRCDPISGHDNLYWYRRVMGKEIKFLLHFVKESKQDESGMPNNRFLAERTGGTYSTLKVQPAELEDSGVYFCASSQDPSGSADTQYFGPGTRLTVL.

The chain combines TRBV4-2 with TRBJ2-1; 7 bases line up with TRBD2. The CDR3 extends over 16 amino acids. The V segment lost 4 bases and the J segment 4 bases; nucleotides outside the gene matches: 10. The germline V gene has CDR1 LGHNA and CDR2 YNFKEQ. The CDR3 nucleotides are TGTGCCAGCAGCCCACTGACTGGCGGGGGATACAATGAGCAGTTCTTC. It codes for CASSPLTGGGYNEQFF.

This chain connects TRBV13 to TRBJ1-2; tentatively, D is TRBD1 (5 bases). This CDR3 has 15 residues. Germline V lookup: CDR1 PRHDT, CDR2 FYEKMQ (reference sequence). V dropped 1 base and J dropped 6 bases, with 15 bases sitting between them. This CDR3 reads CASSLVSHWGDGYTF. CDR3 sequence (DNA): TGTGCCAGCAGCTTAGTGTCCCACTGGGGCGATGGCTACACCTTC.

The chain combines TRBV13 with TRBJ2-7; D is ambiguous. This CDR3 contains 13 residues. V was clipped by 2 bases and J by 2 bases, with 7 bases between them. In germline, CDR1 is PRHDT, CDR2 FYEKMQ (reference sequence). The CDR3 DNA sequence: TGTGCCAGCAGCTTAAGGGCAGCCTACGAGCAGTACTTC. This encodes CASSLRAAYEQYF.

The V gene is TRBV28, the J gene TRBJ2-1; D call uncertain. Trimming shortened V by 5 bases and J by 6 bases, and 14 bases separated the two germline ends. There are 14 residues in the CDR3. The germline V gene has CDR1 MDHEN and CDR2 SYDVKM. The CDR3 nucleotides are TGTGCCAGCAGTCCCCTCTTACAGAGCAATGAGCAGTTCTTC. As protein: CASSPLLQSNEQFF.